Included here is one T cell receptor beta chain sequence, with context. The CDR3 consists of 14 residues. Germline-derived CDR1 and CDR2 are LNHDA and SQIVND (reference sequence). The trim removed 2 bases at V and 0 bases at J, leaving 0 bases unmatched. The data were obtained in a study of cytomegalovirus exposure and HLA in healthy donors. This table comes from immunoSEQ multiplex PCR, and its TCRdb copy is limited to in-frame clones, with some not included. The table shows some 170,000 clones, with 86% occurring only once. The origin of this receptor is a man aged 18 to 29 in good health and CMV-seropositive. The sample comprised PBMCs. The chain uses TRBV19 and TRBJ1-1; 7 bases are a match to TRBD1. The CDR3 coding sequence is TGTGCCAGTAGTATAAGGGGGCTGAACACTGAAGCTTTCTTT. Protein sequence: CASSIRGLNTEAFF. The full variable domain, completed using reference TRBV19 and TRBJ1-1, is DGGITQSPKYLFRKEGQNVTLSCEQNLNHDAMYWYRQDPGQGLRLIYYSQIVNDFQKGDIAEGYSVSREKKESFPLTVTSAQKNPTAFYLCASSIRGLNTEAFFGQGTRLTVV.